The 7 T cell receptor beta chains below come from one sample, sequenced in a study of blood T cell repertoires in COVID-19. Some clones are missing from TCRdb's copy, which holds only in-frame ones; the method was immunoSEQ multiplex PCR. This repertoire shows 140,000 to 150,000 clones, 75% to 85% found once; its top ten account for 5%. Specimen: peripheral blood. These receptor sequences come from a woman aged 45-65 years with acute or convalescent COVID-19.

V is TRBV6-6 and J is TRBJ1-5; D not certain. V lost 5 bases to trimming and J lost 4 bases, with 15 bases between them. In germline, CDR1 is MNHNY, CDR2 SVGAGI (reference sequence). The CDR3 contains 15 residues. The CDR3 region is CASSSLDGLNQPQHF. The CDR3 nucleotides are TGTGCCAGCAGTAGCCTAGACGGGTTAAATCAGCCCCAGCATTTT.

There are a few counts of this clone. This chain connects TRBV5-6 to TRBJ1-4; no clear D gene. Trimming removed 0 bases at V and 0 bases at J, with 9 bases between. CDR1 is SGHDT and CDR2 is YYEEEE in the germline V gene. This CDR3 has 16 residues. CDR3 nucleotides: TGTGCCAGCAGCTTGGAAGGAGCCGCAACTAATGAAAAACTGTTTTTT. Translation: CASSLEGAATNEKLFF.

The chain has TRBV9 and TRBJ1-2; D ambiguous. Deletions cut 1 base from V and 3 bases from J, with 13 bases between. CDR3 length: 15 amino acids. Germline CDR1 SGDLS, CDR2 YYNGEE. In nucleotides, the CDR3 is TGTGCCAGCAGCGTAACCCCAGGCGGGGACTATGGCTACACCTTC. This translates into CASSVTPGGDYGYTF.

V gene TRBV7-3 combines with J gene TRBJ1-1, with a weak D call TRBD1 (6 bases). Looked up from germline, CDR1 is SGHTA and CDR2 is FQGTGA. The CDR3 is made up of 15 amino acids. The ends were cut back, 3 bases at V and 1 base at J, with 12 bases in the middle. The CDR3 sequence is CASSLTGLTNTEAFF. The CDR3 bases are TGTGCCAGCAGCTTGACAGGATTAACGAACACTGAAGCTTTCTTT. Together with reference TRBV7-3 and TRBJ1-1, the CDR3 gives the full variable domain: GAGVSQTPSNKVTEKGKYVELRCDPISGHTALYWYRQSLGQGPEFLIYFQGTGAADDSGLPNDRFFAVRPEGSVSTLKIQRTERGDSAVYLCASSLTGLTNTEAFFGQGTRLTVV.

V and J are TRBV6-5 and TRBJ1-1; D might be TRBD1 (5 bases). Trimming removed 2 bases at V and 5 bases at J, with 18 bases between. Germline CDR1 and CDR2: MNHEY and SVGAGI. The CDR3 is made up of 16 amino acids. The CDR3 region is CASSYRAGLQGTEAFF. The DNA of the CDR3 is TGTGCCAGCAGTTACAGGGCAGGGCTCCAGGGTACTGAAGCTTTCTTT.

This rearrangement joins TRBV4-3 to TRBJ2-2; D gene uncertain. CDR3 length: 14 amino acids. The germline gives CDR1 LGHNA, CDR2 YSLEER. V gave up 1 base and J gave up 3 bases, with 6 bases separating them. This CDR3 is CASSQGEHTGELFF. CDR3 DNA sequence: TGCGCCAGCAGCCAAGGAGAGCACACCGGGGAGCTGTTTTTT.

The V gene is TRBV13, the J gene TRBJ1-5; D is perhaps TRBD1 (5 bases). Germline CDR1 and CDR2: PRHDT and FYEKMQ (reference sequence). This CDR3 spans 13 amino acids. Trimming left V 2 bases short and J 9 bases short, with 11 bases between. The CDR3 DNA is TGTGCCAGCAGCTTATTTAGCGGGGGGCCCCAGCATTTT. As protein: CASSLFSGGPQHF.